One sample yielded the 18 T cell receptor beta chains listed below, sequenced in a study of blood T cell repertoires in COVID-19. The data were produced by immunoSEQ multiplex PCR, yet TCRdb's version contains in-frame clones alone and is incomplete. The sample has some 250,000 clones; 75% to 85% are singletons. The specimen was peripheral blood. These TCRs come from a woman older than 75 with COVID-19, enrolled during active disease.

The chain recombines TRBV19 with TRBJ1-1; D gene ambiguous. This CDR3 is built from 14 residues. V lost 3 bases and J lost 0, with 8 bases in between. The V gene's germline CDR1 is LNHDA and CDR2 SQIVND (reference sequence). The CDR3 DNA is TGTGCCAGTAGTATGTATGGCATGAACACTGAAGCTTTCTTT. Translating it yields CASSMYGMNTEAFF.

The chain is built from TRBV29-1 and TRBJ1-1; TRBD1 matches at 9 bases. Looked up from germline, CDR1 is SQVTM and CDR2 is ANQGSEA. CDR3 length equals 13 residues. V trimming: 6 bases; J trimming: 0 bases; junction bases outside the gene matches: 2. CDR3 amino acids: CSVGTGLNTEAFF. CDR3 nucleotides: TGCAGCGTCGGGACAGGGTTGAACACTGAAGCTTTCTTT.

This chain joins TRBV4-1 and TRBJ1-1; D might be TRBD1 (5 bases). V was cut by 5 bases and J by 11 bases, with 24 bases left in between. The germline V gene encodes CDR1 MGHRA and CDR2 YSYEKL. This CDR3 region has 15 residues. CDR3 residues: CASSTGFEASTRAFF. The CDR3 nucleotides read TGCGCCAGCAGCACAGGCTTTGAGGCTTCAACCAGGGCTTTCTTT.

The chain recombines TRBV7-9 with TRBJ1-5; D gene unclear. Per the germline V gene, CDR1 is SEHNR and CDR2 is FQNEAQ (reference sequence). V was clipped by 2 bases and J by 0 bases, with 5 bases between them. The CDR3 is 14 residues long. Here the CDR3 DNA reads TGTGCCAGCAGCTTAATAGATAGCAATCAGCCCCAGCATTTT. Translated: CASSLIDSNQPQHF.

This clone was seen once. The chain carries TRBV6-6 and TRBJ1-2, with D perhaps TRBD1 (6 bases). The V end lost 5 bases, the J end lost 7 bases, and 14 bases lay between the germline ends. From germline, CDR1 is MNHNY and CDR2 SVGAGI (reference sequence). The CDR3 consists of 13 residues. The CDR3: CASSKPAGVGYTF. Here the CDR3 DNA reads TGTGCCAGCAGTAAGCCGGCAGGGGTTGGCTACACCTTC.

This chain joins TRBV15 and TRBJ1-5, with 7 nucleotides matching TRBD1. The CDR3 is 15 residues long. The J segment lost 3 bases and the V segment lost 0 bases, leaving 2 bases of the junction unmatched. Germline V lookup: CDR1 LNHNV, CDR2 YYDKDF (reference sequence). CDR3 nucleotide sequence: TGTGCCACCAGCAGAGATGGACAGGTCAATCAGCCCCAGCATTTT. Its translation is CATSRDGQVNQPQHF.

This clone was counted only a few times. This chain uses TRBV19 with TRBJ1-6; 9 nucleotides align to TRBD1. J lost 8 bases, V lost 11 bases, and 7 bases had no gene match. Germline lookup yields CDR1 LNHDA and CDR2 SQIVND (reference sequence). The CDR3 is 13 amino acids. CDR3 loop: CACNRDRDSPLHF. CDR3 DNA sequence: TGTGCCTGCAACCGGGACAGGGATTCACCCCTCCACTTT.

The chain carries TRBV29-1 and TRBJ1-2, with D perhaps matching TRBD1 (5 bases). Germline CDR1 and CDR2: SQVTM and ANQGSEA. The CDR3 runs 12 residues. Between the trimmed V and J ends, which lost 5 bases and 4 bases, there was a span of 11 bases. CDR3 coding DNA: TGCAGCGTTTCGGACACCGTCTATGGCTACACCTTC. Protein sequence: CSVSDTVYGYTF.

CDR3 region: CASSPPPSAAPSTDTQYF. The CDR3 DNA is TGTGCCAGCAGCCCTCCCCCTTCGGCGGCCCCGAGCACAGATACGCAGTATTTT. The chain combines TRBV5-4 with TRBJ2-3; D gene uncertain. The CDR3 is 18 amino acids. CDR1 is SGHNT, CDR2 YYREEE, per germline (reference sequence). V lost 4 bases, J lost 0 bases, and 21 bases lay in between.

This clone was counted a few times. The genes are TRBV7-6 and TRBJ1-1; D gene unclear. The CDR3 is made up of 15 amino acids. CDR1 and CDR2 from the germline V gene are SGHVS and FNYEAQ. The V and J ends lost 1 base and 0 bases respectively, with 9 bases between them. The CDR3 DNA sequence: TGTGCCAGCAGCTTAGACAACAACATGAACACTGAAGCTTTCTTT. This sequence encodes CASSLDNNMNTEAFF.

This clone occurred a few times. The chain couples TRBV13 to TRBJ1-1; D may be TRBD1 (6 bases). V dropped 6 bases and J dropped 1 base, with 18 bases sitting between them. Germline CDR1 is PRHDT and CDR2 is FYEKMQ (reference sequence). The CDR3 covers 16 residues. The CDR3 DNA reads TGTGCCAGCAGTTTGGTCAGGGGCCTATGGAACACTGAAGCTTTCTTT. Its protein is CASSLVRGLWNTEAFF.

This clone appeared a single time. The V call is TRBV4-2, the J call TRBJ2-7; 13 bases match TRBD2. This CDR3 contains 17 residues. From germline, CDR1 is LGHNA and CDR2 YNFKEQ. The ends lost 1 base at V and 0 bases at J; junction bases unmatched: 3. CDR3 nucleotides: TGTGCCAGCAGCCAAGTTGGGACTAGCGGGAACTCCTACGAGCAGTACTTC. Translated, it gives CASSQVGTSGNSYEQYF.

This clone was seen a few times. The V and J genes are TRBV5-4 and TRBJ1-2; no definite D call. CDR3 size: 12 residues. The V gene's germline CDR1 is SGHNT and CDR2 YYREEE (reference sequence). Trimming removed 3 bases from V and 6 bases from J, with 9 bases in between. The DNA for the CDR3 is TGTGCCAGCAGCTACGGGGTAAATGGCTACACCTTC. Translating gives CASSYGVNGYTF.

This clone was seen more than once but under ten times. V usage is TRBV18 and J usage is TRBJ1-1; D not certain. The CDR3 length is 13 residues. The V and J ends lost 3 bases and 4 bases respectively, with 9 bases between them. Germline CDR1 reads KGHSH; CDR2 reads LQKENI. The CDR3 DNA is TGTGCCAGCTCACCGGCTCCGGGCACTGAAGCTTTCTTT. Translated, it gives CASSPAPGTEAFF.

The chain combines TRBV7-2 with TRBJ1-2; 8 bases map to TRBD1. This CDR3 comprises 14 residues. V lost 5 bases to trimming and J lost 4 bases; unmatched junction nucleotides: 6. Germline V CDR1 and CDR2: SGHTA, FQGNSA. The CDR3 coding sequence is TGTGCCAGCAGCCCTCGGACAGGGATCTATGGCTACACCTTC. Translated: CASSPRTGIYGYTF.

CDR3 in DNA: TGTGCCAGCGCCCCACAGGGGAACACCATATATTTT. Its translation: CASAPQGNTIYF. The chain recombines TRBV6-6 with TRBJ1-3, with 7 nucleotides matching TRBD1. There are 12 residues in the CDR3. V lost 8 bases, J lost 7 bases, and 5 bases stayed unmatched. Germline-derived CDR1 and CDR2 are MNHNY and SVGAGI (reference sequence).

The gene calls are TRBV19 and TRBJ1-2; D is undetermined. The CDR3 has 13 residues. V was shortened by 3 bases and J by 3 bases, with 8 bases between the two germline ends. CDR1 LNHDA and CDR2 SQIVND come from the germline V gene (reference sequence). In nucleotides, the CDR3 is TGTGCCAGTAGTATGGGCCAGTACTATGGCTACACCTTC. Translated: CASSMGQYYGYTF.

The V call is TRBV6-5, the J call TRBJ2-3; 7 bases map to TRBD2. The CDR3 length is 14 residues. The ends lost 7 bases at V and 1 base at J; junction bases unmatched: 5. The germline CDR1 and CDR2 sequences are MNHEY and SVGAGI. CDR3 coding DNA: TGTGCCAGCAAAGTGGGAGGGGGCACAGATACGCAGTATTTT. Translating gives CASKVGGGTDTQYF.